This T cell receptor beta chain comes out of a study of T cells in Graves' hyperthyroidism and ophthalmopathy. Fresh peripheral blood, roughly 9.8 ml of it, supplied the PBMCs. Amplification targeted TCR beta CDR3 regions from RNA transcripts. HTBI primers were the set used in a first-round RT-PCR of the TCR CDR3. MiXCR, run by TCRdb on the multiplex PCR reads, gives a single entry per CDR3 protein. This table has about 200,000 distinct CDR3 sequences, 17% appearing once. V lost 5 bases to trimming and J lost 7 bases; unmatched junction nucleotides: 15. Per germline, CDR1 SGHTA and CDR2 FQGNSA. This CDR3 is 17 amino acids long.

V gene TRBV7-2 combines with J gene TRBJ2-7; 12 bases map to TRBD1. The source material was blood. The TCR was taken from a man aged 45-60 years with Graves' hyperthyroidism. This chain's CDR3 is CASSPRRPGQGAGEQYF. The CDR3 DNA reads TGTGCCAGCAGCCCACGTCGCCCGGGACAGGGGGCAGGTGAGCAGTACTTC.